A single sample gave rise to the 28 T cell receptor beta chains below, sequenced in a study of T cells in women clearing cervical HPV infection. Profiling relied on immunoSEQ multiplex PCR, and the TCRdb table lists in-frame clones only, not all of them. The sample table sets out tens of thousands of clones. Sequencing used blood buffy coat. All receptors derive from a woman between 18 and 75 years old with a cervical HPV16 infection that either progressed to CIN3+ or cleared (not recorded which).

CDR3 in amino acids: CASSLVSENSPLHF. Partial CDR3 DNA: TGCGCCAGCAGCTTGGTGTCAGAGAATTCACCC. The J gene is TRBJ1-6, the V gene TRBV5-1; no reliable D call. The observed sequence ends 3 residues before the CDR3 terminus, with the missing tail filled in from the germline J gene. Germline CDR1 is SGHRS and CDR2 is YFSETQ. The CDR3 is 14 residues long. The V end lost 0 bases, the J end lost 7 bases, and 8 bases lay between the germline ends.

Worth noting for this clone: The read terminates 3 residues before the CDR3 end, so the remaining end is supplied by the germline J gene. This chain joins TRBV7-6 and TRBJ1-1; the D gene is possibly TRBD1 (5 bases). The CDR3 extends over 13 amino acids. Germline-derived CDR1 and CDR2 are SGHVS and FNYEAQ. Trimming removed 5 bases from V and 3 bases from J, with 10 bases in between. CDR3 sequence reads: CASSEDSYTEAFF. The sequenced CDR3 bases are TGTGCCAGCAGCGAAGACAGTTACACTGAA. The entire variable domain, with the rest obtained from reference TRBV7-6 and TRBJ1-1, is as follows: GAGVSQSPRYKVTKRGQDVALRCDPISGHVSLYWYRQALGQGPEFLTYFNYEAQQDKSGLPNDRFSAERPEGSISTLTIQRTEQRDSAMYRCASSEDSYTEAFFGQGTRLTVV.

About this clone itself: The observed sequence ends 3 residues before the CDR3 terminus, with the missing tail filled in from the germline J gene. V and J are TRBV29-1 and TRBJ1-4, with TRBD1 matching 9 bases. Germline trimming cut 7 bases from V and 7 bases from J; bases unmatched to any gene: 7. The CDR3 sequence is 13 residues long. Germline-derived CDR1 and CDR2 are SQVTM and ANQGSEA. CDR3 sequence reads: CSGSTGGVEKLFF. The DNA read from the CDR3 is TGCAGCGGGAGCACAGGGGGCGTTGAAAAA.

As to this clone: The CDR3 extends 3 residues past the end of the read, so its final part is completed from the germline J gene. The chain combines TRBV5-1 with TRBJ2-6; no clear D. Per germline, CDR1 SGHRS and CDR2 YFSETQ. Trimming took off 0 bases at V and 0 bases at J, with 7 bases between the two ends. The CDR3 extends over 16 amino acids. The DNA read from the CDR3 is TGCGCCAGCAGCTTGGGACACAGCTCTGGGGCCAACGTC. Amino acid sequence: CASSLGHSSGANV. Given in full, the CDR3 is CASSLGHSSGANVLTF.

In regard to this clone: The CDR3 extends 3 residues past the end of the read, so its final part is completed from the germline J gene. The chain is built from TRBV9 and TRBJ2-5; tentative D call: TRBD2 (6 bases). The CDR3 extends over 16 amino acids. Trimming stripped 4 bases from V and 6 bases from J, with 22 bases between. CDR1 and CDR2 (germline): SGDLS, YYNGEE. The part of the CDR3 DNA that was read is TGTGCCAGCAGCTCAGAGGAGGGACTCCCTGGGAAGACC. It codes for CASSSEEGLPGKT. In full, the CDR3 reads CASSSEEGLPGKTQYF. The entire variable domain, with the rest obtained from reference TRBV9 and TRBJ2-5, is as follows: DSGVTQTPKHLITATGQRVTLRCSPRSGDLSVYWYQQSLDQGLQFLIQYYNGEERAKGNILERFSAQQFPDLHSELNLSSLELGDSALYFCASSSEEGLPGKTQYFGPGTRLLVL.

The CDR3 loop reads CASRQAGYGYTF. The CDR3 DNA, read in part, is TGTGCCAGCCGGCAGGCCGGTTATGGC. The V and J genes are TRBV2 and TRBJ1-2; D unresolved. From the germline J gene comes the end of the CDR3, since the read stops 3 residues before it. Trimming pared 8 bases from V and 5 bases from J, leaving 12 bases between. Germline CDR1 and CDR2: SNHLY and FYNNEI. This CDR3 region has 12 residues.

On this clone: Read sequence stops 3 residues before the CDR3 end, and the germline J gene provides the missing end. This sequence joins TRBV28 and TRBJ2-7, with 7 positions matching TRBD1. This CDR3 has 14 amino acids. V lost 7 bases, J lost 0 bases, and 6 bases stayed unmatched. Looked up from germline, CDR1 is MDHEN and CDR2 is SYDVKM. CDR3: CASTLQGVSYEQYF. CDR3 DNA, as far as it was read: TGTGCCAGCACCCTTCAGGGGGTCTCCTACGAG.

A note on this clone: The CDR3 is cut off 3 residues early in the read; its end comes from the germline J gene. This chain joins TRBV13 and TRBJ2-1, with a weak D call TRBD1 (5 bases). Germline-derived CDR1 and CDR2 are PRHDT and FYEKMQ (reference sequence). This CDR3 comprises 14 residues. Trimming removed 3 bases from V and 3 bases from J, with 9 bases in between. CDR3 protein: CASSFRQIYNEQFF. CDR3 DNA (partial): TGTGCCAGCAGCTTCCGACAGATCTACAATGAG.

As for this clone: The read halts 3 residues ahead of the CDR3 end, with the missing end drawn from the germline J gene. The chain is built from TRBV18 and TRBJ1-5; 8 bases match TRBD1. The CDR3 is 15 amino acids. The V and J ends lost 0 bases and 5 bases, in that order; junction bases with no gene match: 3. The germline gives CDR1 KGHSH, CDR2 LQKENI. The chain's CDR3 is CASSPPGQGDQPQHF. Incomplete CDR3 DNA: TGTGCCAGCTCACCACCTGGACAGGGAGATCAGCCC.

Details on this clone: The read falls 3 residues short of the CDR3 end, and the missing part is taken from the germline J gene. The chain recombines TRBV20-1 with TRBJ2-3; the D gene is possibly TRBD2 (6 bases). Trimming shortened V by 5 bases and J by 2 bases, and 17 bases separated the two germline ends. The CDR3 runs 15 residues. CDR1 and CDR2 from the germline V gene are DFQATT and SNEGSKA (reference sequence). Incomplete CDR3 DNA: TGCAGTGCTGGGGACTTCGGGACCAACACAGATACG. The encoded protein is CSAGDFGTNTDT. The whole CDR3 sequence is CSAGDFGTNTDTQYF.

Worth noting for this clone: Read coverage stops 3 residues before the CDR3 terminus; the germline J gene supplies the remainder. V usage is TRBV5-4 and J usage is TRBJ2-1, with 9 nucleotides matching TRBD2. V shed 4 bases, J shed 2 bases, and the junction held 4 bases outside the gene matches. CDR1 and CDR2 (germline): SGHNT, YYREEE (reference sequence). The CDR3 length is 15 residues. The CDR3 bases that were read are TGTGCCAGCAGCAGCGGCGGGGGGGCCTACAATGAG. Translation: CASSSGGGAYNE. Given in full, the CDR3 is CASSSGGGAYNEQFF. Drawing the rest from reference TRBV5-4 and TRBJ2-1, the complete variable domain is ETGVTQSPTHLIKTRGQQVTLRCSSQSGHNTVSWYQQALGQGPQFIFQYYREEENGRGNFPPRFSGLQFPNYSSELNVNALELDDSALYLCASSSGGGAYNEQFFGPGTRLTVL.

A word on this clone: Coverage ceases 3 residues before the CDR3 finishes, and the germline J gene fills in the end. The chain joins TRBV5-1 to TRBJ2-5; 8 positions match TRBD2. Germline V gene sequence: CDR1 SGHRS, CDR2 YFSETQ. With V trimmed by 2 bases and J by 5 bases, 5 bases remained unmatched. The CDR3 is 14 residues long. The sequenced part of the CDR3 DNA is TGCGCCAGCAGCTTAGACCGGGGGGGGGAGACC. Protein product: CASSLDRGGET. The full CDR3 reads CASSLDRGGETQYF.

This chain's CDR3 is CASSYPGFGTEAFF. CDR3 bases read: TGTGCCAGCAGTTACCCGGGTTTTGGCACTGAA. This chain joins TRBV6-2 or TRBV6-3 and TRBJ1-1; no definite D call. The CDR3 end lies 3 residues beyond the end of the read and is filled in from the germline J gene. The CDR3 length is 14 residues. V dropped 2 bases and J dropped 4 bases, with 11 bases sitting between them. Germline CDR1 is MNHEY and CDR2 is SVGEGT.

Turning to this clone: With the read ending 3 residues before the CDR3 end, the germline J gene is used to fill in that end. V usage is TRBV7-8 and J usage is TRBJ2-5; 9 nucleotides align to TRBD2. V lost 1 base, J lost 6 bases, and 6 bases stayed unmatched. The CDR3 covers 15 residues. Per germline, CDR1 SGHVS and CDR2 FQNEAQ. The CDR3 DNA, read in part, is TGTGCCAGCAGCTTAGTGGAAGCGGGGGGAAAGACC. This sequence encodes CASSLVEAGGKT. The full CDR3 sequence reads CASSLVEAGGKTQYF.

Of note for this clone: Read data end 3 residues before the CDR3 end; the end is taken from the germline J gene. The chain employs TRBV20-1 and TRBJ1-1; D is unresolved. The V end was cut by 3 bases, the J end by 0 bases, with 5 bases between. Germline V gene lookup returns CDR1 DFQATT and CDR2 SNEGSKA (reference sequence). The CDR3 has 12 amino acids. The CDR3 is CSASQVNTEAFF. The DNA read from the CDR3 is TGCAGTGCTAGTCAGGTGAACACTGAA.

Concerning this clone itself: From the germline J gene comes the end of the CDR3, since the read stops 3 residues before it. The chain combines TRBV19 with TRBJ2-5, with 9 bases matching TRBD2. Germline V gene sequence: CDR1 LNHDA, CDR2 SQIVND (reference sequence). The CDR3 is 14 amino acids. Trimming removed 4 bases from V and 5 bases from J; junction bases left unmatched: 5. The DNA read from the CDR3 is TGTGCCAGTAGTAGCGGGGGGGTAGAGGAGACC. Translated, it gives CASSSGGVEET. The whole CDR3 protein is CASSSGGVEETQYF. The entire variable domain, with the rest obtained from reference TRBV19 and TRBJ2-5, is as follows: DGGITQSPKYLFRKEGQNVTLSCEQNLNHDAMYWYRQDPGQGLRLIYYSQIVNDFQKGDIAEGYSVSREKKESFPLTVTSAQKNPTAFYLCASSSGGVEETQYFGPGTRLLVL.

As concerns this clone: The read ends 3 residues before the CDR3 terminus; that terminus is restored from the germline J gene. The J gene is TRBJ2-1, the V gene TRBV20-1; a weak D match, TRBD2 (6 bases). Deletions cut 0 bases from V and 3 bases from J, with 12 bases between. The CDR3 consists of 15 residues. Looked up from germline, CDR1 is DFQATT and CDR2 is SNEGSKA (reference sequence). The CDR3 DNA, read in part, is TGCAGTGCTAGAGATCCCTTGGACTACTACAATGAG. This translates into CSARDPLDYYNE. The entire CDR3 reads CSARDPLDYYNEQFF.

With regard to this clone: The read halts 3 residues ahead of the CDR3 end, with the missing end drawn from the germline J gene. This chain joins TRBV4-2 and TRBJ2-2; TRBD1 matches 11 bases. V gave up 4 bases and J gave up 3 bases; unmatched junction bases: 13. This CDR3 comprises 19 residues. From germline, CDR1 is LGHNA and CDR2 YNFKEQ. CDR3 bases read: TGTGCCAGCAGCCCGACCGGAGGACAGGGGGCCAGGCACACCGGGGAG. Its protein product is CASSPTGGQGARHTGE. In full, the CDR3 reads CASSPTGGQGARHTGELFF.

Comment on this clone: The CDR3 extends 3 residues past the end of the read, so its final part is completed from the germline J gene. V gene TRBV28 combines with J gene TRBJ1-2, with D tentatively TRBD1 (6 bases). The CDR3 has 12 amino acids. V shed 6 bases and J shed 5 bases, with 10 bases lying between them. Per germline, CDR1 MDHEN and CDR2 SYDVKM. The CDR3: CASRSRGYGYTF. The sequenced part of the CDR3 DNA is TGTGCCAGCAGGTCCAGGGGTTATGGC.

Concerning this clone itself: Sequencing ends 3 residues short of the CDR3 end; the germline J gene provides the rest. The chain is built from TRBV20-1 and TRBJ1-1; 7 positions match TRBD1. The germline V gene encodes CDR1 DFQATT and CDR2 SNEGSKA (reference sequence). This CDR3 spans 11 amino acids. V lost 4 bases, J lost 5 bases, and 1 base stayed unmatched. The sequenced part of the CDR3 DNA is TGCAGTGCTAAGGGGGCGACTGAA. It codes for CSAKGATE. In full, the CDR3 reads CSAKGATEAFF.

Concerning this clone: The CDR3 end is not reached by the read, which stops 3 residues before it; the germline J gene fills it in. This chain links TRBV6-1 with TRBJ1-5; 7 nucleotides align to TRBD1. The germline CDR1 and CDR2 sequences are MNHNS and SASEGT. Unmatched junction bases numbered 8, after V lost 4 bases and J lost 2 bases. The CDR3 sequence is 16 residues long. The CDR3 region is CASSAETGLGNQPQHF. The DNA read from the CDR3 is TGTGCCAGCAGTGCAGAGACAGGGTTGGGCAATCAGCCC.

Worth noting for this clone: The CDR3 goes on 3 residues after the read ends, and that part is filled in from the germline J gene. The chain employs TRBV7-2 and TRBJ1-1, with D hard to call. CDR3 length: 13 residues. V dropped 2 bases and J dropped 1 base, with 5 bases sitting between them. CDR1 and CDR2 from the germline V gene are SGHTA and FQGNSA. The sequenced CDR3 bases are TGTGCCAGCAGCTTACCTCCGAACACTGAA. It yields the protein CASSLPPNTE. The CDR3 reads in full as CASSLPPNTEAFF. Together with reference TRBV7-2 and TRBJ1-1, the CDR3 gives the full variable domain: GAGVSQSPSNKVTEKGKDVELRCDPISGHTALYWYRQSLGQGLEFLIYFQGNSAPDKSGLPSDRFSAERTGGSVSTLTIQRTQQEDSAVYLCASSLPPNTEAFFGQGTRLTVV.

Remarks on this clone: Read data end 3 residues before the CDR3 end; the end is taken from the germline J gene. This chain links TRBV10-3 with TRBJ2-1; tentative D call: TRBD2 (6 bases). CDR1 and CDR2 (germline): ENHRY, SYGVKD. The V end lost 2 bases, the J end lost 2 bases, and 19 bases lay between the germline ends. The CDR3 has 18 amino acids. Here the CDR3 reads CAISETPHRGTAYNEQFF. CDR3 DNA, as far as it was read: TGTGCCATCAGTGAGACCCCTCACCGGGGGACGGCCTACAATGAG.

A word on this clone: The sequence runs out 3 residues before the end of the CDR3; the remainder is reconstructed from the germline J gene. The V call is TRBV5-1, the J call TRBJ1-1; no clear D gene. The CDR3 length is 12 residues. Germline values: CDR1 SGHRS, CDR2 YFSETQ. Trimming left V 0 bases short and J 6 bases short, with 6 bases between. The CDR3 sequence is CASSLDVAEAFF. CDR3 DNA (partial): TGCGCCAGCAGCTTGGATGTCGCTGAA. Supplemented by reference TRBV5-1 and TRBJ1-1, the full variable domain reads KAGVTQTPRYLIKTRGQQVTLSCSPISGHRSVSWYQQTPGQGLQFLFEYFSETQRNKGNFPGRFSGRQFSNSRSEMNVSTLELGDSALYLCASSLDVAEAFFGQGTRLTVV.

Comment on this clone: The read falls 3 residues short of the CDR3 end, and the missing part is taken from the germline J gene. The chain is built from TRBV2 and TRBJ2-2, with D perhaps given as TRBD1 or TRBD2 (5 bases each). The CDR3 covers 14 residues. Trimming took off 4 bases at V and 5 bases at J, with 11 bases between the two ends. The germline V gene encodes CDR1 SNHLY and CDR2 FYNNEI. The sequenced part of the CDR3 DNA is TGTGCCAGCAGTGGAGGGGCGCGGACCGGGGAG. Protein: CASSGGARTGE. The full CDR3 reads CASSGGARTGELFF.

As for this clone: The CDR3 end lies 3 residues beyond the end of the read and is filled in from the germline J gene. The V and J genes are TRBV20-1 and TRBJ1-5; TRBD1 agrees at 8 bases. Germline CDR1 and CDR2: DFQATT and SNEGSKA (reference sequence). The CDR3 runs to 15 residues. V was clipped by 0 bases and J by 5 bases; unmatched bases: 6. The CDR3 sequence: CSARDSGGPDQPQHF. CDR3 DNA, as far as it was read: TGCAGTGCTAGAGATTCAGGGGGCCCGGATCAGCCC.

To note about this clone: The read terminates 3 residues before the CDR3 end, so the remaining end is supplied by the germline J gene. V and J are TRBV5-6 and TRBJ2-1, with 8 bases that match TRBD1. CDR3 length equals 15 residues. Germline V gene sequence: CDR1 SGHDT, CDR2 YYEEEE. V was pared by 4 bases and J by 2 bases, with 5 bases of the junction left unmatched. CDR3 region: CASSLTQGAYNEQFF. The CDR3 DNA, read in part, is TGTGCCAGCAGCCTGACACAGGGGGCCTACAATGAG.

Concerning this clone itself: The read terminates 3 residues ahead of where the CDR3 ends, so the germline J gene completes it. This rearrangement joins TRBV6-1 to TRBJ1-6; no clear D. V was trimmed by 4 bases and J by 2 bases, leaving 6 bases between them. Germline V CDR1 and CDR2: MNHNS, SASEGT. The CDR3 loop spans 14 amino acids. The CDR3 here is CASSVIPYNSPLHF. The CDR3 bases that were read are TGTGCCAGCAGTGTCATCCCCTATAATTCACCC.